What follows is one T cell receptor beta chain and its context. These data originate in a study of blood T cell repertoires in COVID-19. How the authors handled the data: Estimation of nucleated cell counts was performed using reference gene primer amplification. This table comes from immunoSEQ multiplex PCR, and its TCRdb copy is limited to in-frame clones, with some not included. V and J calls plus clone size are reproduced from that table; the DNA served to infer D and trimming. Among roughly 100,000 clones, about four fifths were seen once, and the ten largest hold approximately 15%. Germline assignment: CDR1 SNHLY and CDR2 FYNNEI. The CDR3 has 13 residues. Trimming cost V 5 bases and J 6 bases, with 14 bases left between them.

Sequencing was done on a sample of peripheral blood. This chain links TRBV2 with TRBJ2-7, with TRBD1 as a possible D gene (6 bases). This TCR came from a woman older than 75 with acute or convalescent COVID-19. This chain's CDR3 is CASSYRVGLEQYV. The CDR3 region has the DNA TGTGCCAGCAGTTACAGGGTAGGGCTCGAGCAGTACGTC.